Below are 26 T cell receptor beta chains sequenced from a single sample in a study of T cell responses to AZD1222 COVID-19 vaccine (dated by TCRdb to about 2021). Library generation was performed with the immunoSEQ multiplex PCR assay. The table comes from immuneACCESS by way of TCRdb, which keeps in-frame sequences with V and J called. Part of the clones is missing from these tables; in studies checked, under half for an unresolved V gene and the rest for unknown reasons. Counted in this sample were 60,000 to 85,000 clones; around 86% of them appeared once. Less than 20% of the sample belongs to the ten largest clones. The sample's time point label, in plain terms: about 28 days (+/-7) after the second vaccine dose. Sequencing was performed on peripheral blood, taken 28 days after the second AZD1222 dose. These receptors all come from an adult who received the AZD1222 COVID-19 vaccine.

The rearrangement uses TRBV25-1 and TRBJ2-7, with a tentative D call TRBD2 (6 bases). The V gene lost 1 base and the J gene lost 8 bases, with 15 bases spanning the gap. The CDR3 is 14 amino acids. CDR1 is MGHDK, CDR2 SYGVNS, per germline. CDR3 bases: TGTGCCAGCAGTGAATCTCGAAGGGAGGTCAAGCAGTACTTC. Translation gives CASSESRREVKQYF.

Comments on this clone: The sample holds other DNA sequences that translate to the same CDR3. The chain couples TRBV30 to TRBJ1-2; D is possibly TRBD1 (6 bases). The V gene lost 0 bases and the J gene lost 8 bases, with 10 bases spanning the gap. This CDR3 is 12 amino acids long. Germline values: CDR1 GTSNPN, CDR2 SVGIG (reference sequence). CDR3 sequence: CAWSVGGYGYTF. CDR3 bases: TGTGCCTGGAGTGTAGGGGGTTACGGCTACACCTTC.

The J gene is TRBJ1-6, the V gene TRBV10-3; D unclear. V lost 3 bases, J lost 3 bases, and 9 bases lay in between. Germline V gene data show CDR1 as ENHRY and CDR2 as SYGVKD. The CDR3 runs to 15 residues. The CDR3 here is CAISDVGFYNSPLHF. The CDR3, as DNA: TGTGCCATCAGTGATGTCGGGTTCTATAATTCACCCCTCCACTTT.

The chain links TRBV5-1 to TRBJ1-2; 9 bases fit TRBD1. V dropped 5 bases and J dropped 7; count of bases not matched to a gene: 9. This CDR3 is 14 amino acids long. Germline V CDR1 and CDR2: SGHRS, YFSETQ. CDR3 loop: CASSLLGQGFGYTF. The CDR3 DNA reads as TGCGCCAGCAGTCTTCTTGGACAGGGGTTTGGCTACACCTTC.

This chain joins TRBV3-1 (or the pseudogene TRBV3-2) and TRBJ1-3; D unclear. Germline loops: CDR1 LGHDT, CDR2 YNNKEL (reference sequence). The CDR3 consists of 14 residues. The ends were cut back, 1 base at V and 3 bases at J, with 7 bases in the middle. CDR3 loop: CASSQGGYGNTIYF. The CDR3 nucleotides are TGTGCCAGCAGCCAAGGGGGTTATGGAAACACCATATATTTT.

V usage is TRBV19 and J usage is TRBJ2-2, with D unresolved. Trimming removed 5 bases at V and 7 bases at J, with 8 bases between. The germline V gene has CDR1 LNHDA and CDR2 SQIVND (reference sequence). CDR3 length: 12 residues. The CDR3 DNA follows: TGTGCCAGTAGTTTCCGTCGCGGGGAGCTGTTTTTT. Translation: CASSFRRGELFF.

The chain carries TRBV19 and TRBJ1-4, with no clear D. CDR3 length equals 15 residues. V was cut by 4 bases and J by 0 bases, with 9 bases left in between. CDR1 and CDR2 from the germline V gene are LNHDA and SQIVND (reference sequence). CDR3 protein: CASSRDPATNEKLFF. CDR3 bases: TGTGCCAGTAGTAGGGATCCAGCAACTAATGAAAAACTGTTTTTT.

This clone has only one observation. This chain connects TRBV7-9 to TRBJ2-3, with 7 positions matching TRBD1. V lost 4 bases, J lost 0 bases, and 10 bases stayed unmatched. The CDR3 spans 17 residues. Germline-derived CDR1 and CDR2 are SEHNR and FQNEAQ (reference sequence). The CDR3 protein is CASSSTQGQTSTDTQYF. The DNA for the CDR3 is TGTGCCAGCAGCTCTACCCAGGGACAGACTAGCACAGATACGCAGTATTTT. Supplemented by reference TRBV7-9 and TRBJ2-3, the full variable domain reads DTGVSQNPRHKITKRGQNVTFRCDPISEHNRLYWYRQTLGQGPEFLTYFQNEAQLEKSRLLSDRFSAERPKGSFSTLEIQRTEQGDSAMYLCASSSTQGQTSTDTQYFGPGTRLTVL.

The chain couples TRBV7-2 to TRBJ2-7; no clear D. Trimming stripped 1 base from V and 0 bases from J, with 7 bases between. CDR1 is SGHTA and CDR2 is FQGNSA in the germline V gene. CDR3 size: 14 residues. The CDR3 sequence: CASSLVWSSYEQYF. The CDR3 nucleotides are TGTGCCAGCAGCTTAGTCTGGAGCTCCTACGAGCAGTACTTC.

This chain links TRBV19 with TRBJ1-1, with D possibly TRBD1 on 6 matching bases. The CDR3 consists of 13 residues. Germline CDR1 is LNHDA and CDR2 is SQIVND (reference sequence). V was trimmed by 10 bases and J by 0 bases, leaving 12 bases between them. The CDR3 DNA sequence: TGTGCCACTGTGGACAGACTGAACACTGAAGCTTTCTTT. Translated, it gives CATVDRLNTEAFF.

The J gene is TRBJ2-7, the V gene TRBV18; D unresolved. V was shortened by 2 bases and J by 5 bases, with 13 bases between the two germline ends. Germline CDR1 is KGHSH and CDR2 is LQKENI. CDR3 length: 14 residues. DNA of the CDR3: TGTGCCAGCTCACCATCGGCGGCGCTGGACGAGCAGTACTTC. As protein: CASSPSAALDEQYF.

This clone was counted a few times. The chain combines TRBV28 with TRBJ1-1; D is ambiguous. CDR1 MDHEN and CDR2 SYDVKM come from the germline V gene. This CDR3 is 18 amino acids long. V was cut by 6 bases and J by 1 base, with 24 bases left in between. The CDR3, as DNA: TGTGCCAGCAGCCACTTGGATCTGAGAACGAGCAAGAACACTGAAGCTTTCTTT. This codes for CASSHLDLRTSKNTEAFF.

V gene TRBV5-1 combines with J gene TRBJ2-7, with TRBD2 as a possible D gene (5 bases). Trimming stripped 4 bases from V and 4 bases from J, with 15 bases between. Germline CDR1 reads SGHRS; CDR2 reads YFSETQ. The CDR3 consists of 14 residues. The CDR3 loop is CASSPVGAVYEQYF. In nucleotides, the CDR3 is TGCGCCAGCAGCCCGGTCGGAGCGGTATACGAGCAGTACTTC. The whole variable domain, filled in from reference TRBV5-1 and TRBJ2-7, reads KAGVTQTPRYLIKTRGQQVTLSCSPISGHRSVSWYQQTPGQGLQFLFEYFSETQRNKGNFPGRFSGRQFSNSRSEMNVSTLELGDSALYLCASSPVGAVYEQYFGPGTRLTVT.

This clone was observed a handful of times. Here the CDR3 DNA reads TGTGCCAGCAGTCTGGGACAGGGAAGAGCTAACTATGGCTACACCTTC. Protein: CASSLGQGRANYGYTF. The rearrangement joins TRBV28 to TRBJ1-2; 9 nucleotides agree with TRBD1. Germline V gives CDR1 MDHEN, CDR2 SYDVKM. The CDR3 contains 16 residues. The J segment lost 0 bases and the V segment lost 5 bases, leaving 7 bases of the junction unmatched.

The chain's CDR3 is CASSLPGAGNTGELFF. In DNA, the CDR3 is TGTGCCAGCAGCTTGCCAGGGGCTGGTAACACCGGGGAGCTGTTTTTT. The V call is TRBV5-4, the J call TRBJ2-2, with a weak D call TRBD1 (6 bases). Germline lookup yields CDR1 SGHNT and CDR2 YYREEE (reference sequence). This CDR3 region has 16 residues. V was clipped by 1 base and J by 2 bases, with 12 bases between them.

This clone was recorded once. The chain combines TRBV19 with TRBJ1-1; no clear D. The CDR3 contains 18 residues. V was clipped by 6 bases and J by 1 base, with 24 bases between them. The V gene's germline CDR1 is LNHDA and CDR2 SQIVND (reference sequence). The CDR3 nucleotides read TGTGCCAGTAGCCCTCCGGGTGGACGGTATACTAGGAACACTGAAGCTTTCTTT. This sequence encodes CASSPPGGRYTRNTEAFF.

The count of this clone is one. The chain is built from TRBV4-1 and TRBJ1-2; D gene uncertain. V lost 2 bases and J lost 9, with 13 bases in between. The CDR3 runs 13 residues. Germline CDR1 is MGHRA and CDR2 is YSYEKL. In DNA, the CDR3 is TGCGCCAGCAGCCAATCATCGGGTAGGAGCTACACCTTC. The encoded protein is CASSQSSGRSYTF.

The table lists this clone with a count of one. The chain joins TRBV15 to TRBJ1-2; TRBD1 might be the D (5 bases). V dropped 0 bases and J dropped 8 bases, with 10 bases sitting between them. Looked up from germline, CDR1 is LNHNV and CDR2 is YYDKDF (reference sequence). This CDR3 contains 13 residues. The CDR3 protein is CATSREPGGGYTF. CDR3 in DNA: TGTGCCACCAGCAGAGAGCCTGGGGGAGGCTACACCTTC.

The chain combines TRBV11-2 with TRBJ2-2; 8 bases align to TRBD2. The CDR3 loop spans 17 amino acids. With 5 bases clipped from V and 4 bases from J, the junction kept 12 bases outside the gene matches. Germline CDR1 is SGHAT and CDR2 is FQNNGV. CDR3 sequence (DNA): TGTGCCAGCAGCCCTTTAGGGCGGGGGGTCTTCACCGGGGAGCTGTTTTTT. It translates to CASSPLGRGVFTGELFF.

The J gene is TRBJ1-5, the V gene TRBV6-4, with D possibly TRBD1 on 6 matching bases. The CDR3 length is 13 residues. The germline CDR1 and CDR2 sequences are MRHNA and SNTAGT. V was shortened by 4 bases and J by 3 bases, with 7 bases between the two germline ends. This chain's CDR3 is CASSVGANQPQHF. CDR3 coding DNA: TGTGCCAGCAGTGTGGGGGCCAATCAGCCCCAGCATTTT.

DNA for the CDR3: TGTGCCAGCAGTTCGTTCGGGGGAGGATACGAGCAGTACTTC. This sequence encodes CASSSFGGGYEQYF. This chain uses TRBV27 with TRBJ2-7; D may be TRBD2 (6 bases). The V gene's germline CDR1 is MNHEY and CDR2 SMNVEV (reference sequence). Trimming cost V 4 bases and J 4 bases, with 14 bases left between them. This CDR3 has 14 amino acids.

This clone was seen a single time. The gene calls are TRBV20-1 and TRBJ1-2; D is ambiguous. V lost 5 bases and J lost 4, with 8 bases in between. Germline-derived CDR1 and CDR2 are DFQATT and SNEGSKA (reference sequence). The CDR3 contains 11 residues. CDR3: CSAGKGYGYTF. In nucleotides, the CDR3 is TGCAGTGCTGGGAAAGGCTATGGCTACACCTTC.

This clone is a singleton in its sample. This chain links TRBV12-5 with TRBJ2-5; D is unresolved. With 2 bases removed from V and 4 bases from J, the gap between germline ends came to 5 bases. The germline V gene encodes CDR1 LGHNT and CDR2 FRNRAP. The CDR3 is 12 residues long. The CDR3 protein is CASGLLTETQYF. In DNA form, the CDR3 reads TGTGCTAGTGGTTTGCTGACAGAGACCCAGTACTTC.

The chain is built from TRBV24-1 and TRBJ1-2; D not resolved. With 5 bases removed from V and 8 bases from J, the gap between germline ends came to 14 bases. CDR3 length: 13 amino acids. Germline assignment: CDR1 KGHDR and CDR2 SFDVKD. The CDR3 DNA sequence: TGTGCCACCAGTGGAGGACGGGGTGAGGGCTACACCTTC. Its protein is CATSGGRGEGYTF.

This chain uses TRBV18 with TRBJ1-1; tentative D call: TRBD1 (6 bases). Trimming shortened V by 3 bases and J by 3 bases, and 14 bases separated the two germline ends. This CDR3 spans 15 amino acids. In germline, CDR1 is KGHSH, CDR2 LQKENI. The CDR3 region has the DNA TGTGCCAGCTCACCTCACCCGGGGGCGGACACTGAAGCTTTCTTT. Amino acids: CASSPHPGADTEAFF.

The chain has TRBV6-1 and TRBJ2-1; possibly TRBD2 for D (5 bases). From germline, CDR1 is MNHNS and CDR2 SASEGT. This CDR3 region has 14 residues. V was trimmed by 2 bases and J by 10 bases, leaving 15 bases between them. The CDR3 reads CASSESAGVREQFF. DNA of the CDR3: TGTGCCAGCAGTGAATCAGCCGGGGTAAGGGAGCAGTTCTTC.